Presented here are 8 T cell receptor beta chains from one specimen sequenced in a study of neoadjuvant anti-PD-1 for oral cavity cancer. Here immunoSEQ multiplex PCR was the method, and the copy in TCRdb shows in-frame clones only, minus some. This sample yields over 15,000 clones, of which roughly 78% are seen a single time; roughly 2.5% belongs to the top ten. The input for sequencing was PBMCs, taken before nivolumab (anti-PD-1) treatment. Receptors originate from a person aged 35-80 years with oral cavity squamous cell carcinoma.

The chain combines TRBV6-6 with TRBJ1-2; possible D gene TRBD1, 6 bases. Germline CDR1 and CDR2: MNHNY and SVGAGI (reference sequence). With 6 bases removed from V and 10 bases from J, the gap between germline ends came to 12 bases. The CDR3 length is 11 residues. In DNA, the CDR3 is TGTGCCAGCAGGGTAAGACAGGACTACACCTTC. It is translated as CASRVRQDYTF.

The table lists this clone with a count of one. V is TRBV5-1 and J is TRBJ2-5; D gene uncertain. Trimming took off 2 bases at V and 5 bases at J, with 16 bases between the two ends. Per germline, CDR1 SGHRS and CDR2 YFSETQ. This CDR3 is 15 amino acids long. This CDR3 reads CASSFSPQSVETQYF. In DNA, the CDR3 is TGCGCCAGCAGCTTTTCCCCGCAATCGGTTGAGACCCAGTACTTC.

This clone has just one count. V gene TRBV4-2 combines with J gene TRBJ2-7, with 8 bases identical to TRBD2. Germline CDR1 reads LGHNA; CDR2 reads YNFKEQ. With 0 bases clipped from V and 5 bases from J, the junction kept 9 bases outside the gene matches. This CDR3 is 16 amino acids long. This chain's CDR3 is CASSQDVASGYDEQYF. CDR3 DNA sequence: TGTGCCAGCAGCCAAGATGTAGCTAGCGGGTACGACGAGCAGTACTTC.

The chain links TRBV7-3 to TRBJ2-1; 7 bases align to TRBD2. The V gene's germline CDR1 is SGHTA and CDR2 FQGTGA. The trim removed 8 bases at V and 1 base at J, leaving 2 bases unmatched. This CDR3 is built from 13 residues. CDR3 DNA sequence: TGTGCCAGCGGAGCGGGGTCCTACAATGAGCAGTTCTTC. Translated: CASGAGSYNEQFF.

The chain couples TRBV6-1 to TRBJ2-2; D might be TRBD2 (5 bases). From germline, CDR1 is MNHNS and CDR2 SASEGT. This CDR3 is 16 amino acids long. Between the trimmed V and J ends, which lost 2 bases and 7 bases, there was a span of 17 bases. The CDR3 DNA is TGTGCCAGCAGTGAATCTTCCATCGGGATTGGCGGGGAGCTGTTTTTT. Translating gives CASSESSIGIGGELFF.

V and J are TRBV5-1 and TRBJ2-1, with 9 bases lining up with TRBD2. Germline loops: CDR1 SGHRS, CDR2 YFSETQ. The CDR3 contains 15 residues. V lost 5 bases, J lost 5 bases, and 8 bases stayed unmatched. The CDR3 spells CASSNSGSLDNEQFF. In nucleotides, the CDR3 is TGCGCCAGCAGTAATAGCGGGAGTCTAGACAATGAGCAGTTCTTC.

This sequence joins TRBV10-3 and TRBJ2-3; TRBD2 matches 9 bases. The CDR3 sequence is 16 residues long. The V segment lost 1 base and the J segment 3 bases; nucleotides outside the gene matches: 5. Germline assignment: CDR1 ENHRY and CDR2 SYGVKD. CDR3 in amino acids: CAISELAGGRTDTQYF. The DNA for the CDR3 is TGTGCCATCAGTGAGTTGGCGGGAGGGCGGACAGATACGCAGTATTTT.

V and J are TRBV7-2 and TRBJ1-2; D ambiguous. The V gene's germline CDR1 is SGHTA and CDR2 FQGNSA. This CDR3 spans 15 amino acids. V shed 1 base and J shed 4 bases, with 13 bases lying between them. The CDR3 bases are TGTGCCAGCAGCTTAGTGTCAGGCGGAGGCTATGGCTACACCTTC. This codes for CASSLVSGGGYGYTF.